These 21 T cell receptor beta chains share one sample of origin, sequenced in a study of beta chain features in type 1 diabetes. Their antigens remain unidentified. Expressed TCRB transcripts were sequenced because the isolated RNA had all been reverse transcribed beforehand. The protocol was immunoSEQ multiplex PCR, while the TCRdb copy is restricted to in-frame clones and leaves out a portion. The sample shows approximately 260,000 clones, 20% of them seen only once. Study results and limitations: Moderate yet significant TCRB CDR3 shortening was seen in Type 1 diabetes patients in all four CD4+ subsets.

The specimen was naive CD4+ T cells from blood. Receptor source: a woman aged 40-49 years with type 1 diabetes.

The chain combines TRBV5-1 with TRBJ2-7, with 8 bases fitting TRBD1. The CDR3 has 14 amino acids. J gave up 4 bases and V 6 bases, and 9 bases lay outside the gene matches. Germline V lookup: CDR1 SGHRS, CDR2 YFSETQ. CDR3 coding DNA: TGCGCCAGCACTAAGGACAGGGAAAGTTACGAGCAGTACTTC. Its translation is CASTKDRESYEQYF.

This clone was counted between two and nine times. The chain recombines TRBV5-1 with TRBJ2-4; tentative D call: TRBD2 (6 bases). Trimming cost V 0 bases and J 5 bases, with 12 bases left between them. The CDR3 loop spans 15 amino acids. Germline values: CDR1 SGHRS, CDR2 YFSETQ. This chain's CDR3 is CASSLEPGGQNIQYF. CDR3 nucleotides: TGCGCCAGCAGCTTGGAGCCCGGAGGGCAAAACATTCAGTACTTC.

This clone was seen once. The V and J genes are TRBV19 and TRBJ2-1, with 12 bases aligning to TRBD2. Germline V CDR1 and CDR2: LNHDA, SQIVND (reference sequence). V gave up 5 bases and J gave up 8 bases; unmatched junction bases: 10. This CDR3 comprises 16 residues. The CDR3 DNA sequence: TGTGCCAGTAGTTCCGGACTAGCGGGGCCCTTGTATGAGCAGTTCTTC. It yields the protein CASSSGLAGPLYEQFF.

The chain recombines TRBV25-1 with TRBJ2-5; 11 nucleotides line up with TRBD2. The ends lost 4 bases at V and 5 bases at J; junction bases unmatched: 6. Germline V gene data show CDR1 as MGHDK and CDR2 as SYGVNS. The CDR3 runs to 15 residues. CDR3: CASSGLAGKGETQYF. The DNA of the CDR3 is TGTGCCAGCAGTGGACTAGCGGGAAAGGGGGAGACCCAGTACTTC.

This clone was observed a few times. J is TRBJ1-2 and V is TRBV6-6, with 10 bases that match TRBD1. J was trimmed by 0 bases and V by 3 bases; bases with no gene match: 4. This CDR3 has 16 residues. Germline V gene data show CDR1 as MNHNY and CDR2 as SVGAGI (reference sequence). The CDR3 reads CASSYGTGVANYGYTF. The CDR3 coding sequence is TGTGCCAGCAGTTATGGGACAGGGGTCGCTAACTATGGCTACACCTTC.

The CDR3 DNA reads as TGTGCCAGCAGCACCGACGGACTGAATGAAAAACTGTTTTTT. It encodes CASSTDGLNEKLFF. The chain is built from TRBV7-9 and TRBJ1-4; D call uncertain. The V end lost 5 bases, the J end lost 5 bases, and 12 bases lay between the germline ends. The length of the CDR3 is 14 residues. Looked up from germline, CDR1 is SEHNR and CDR2 is FQNEAQ (reference sequence).

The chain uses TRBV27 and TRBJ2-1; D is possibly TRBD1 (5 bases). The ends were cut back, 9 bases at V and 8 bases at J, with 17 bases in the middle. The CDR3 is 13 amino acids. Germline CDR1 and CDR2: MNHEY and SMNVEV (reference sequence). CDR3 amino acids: CASQGWAADEQFF. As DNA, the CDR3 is TGTGCCAGTCAGGGATGGGCTGCGGATGAGCAGTTCTTC.

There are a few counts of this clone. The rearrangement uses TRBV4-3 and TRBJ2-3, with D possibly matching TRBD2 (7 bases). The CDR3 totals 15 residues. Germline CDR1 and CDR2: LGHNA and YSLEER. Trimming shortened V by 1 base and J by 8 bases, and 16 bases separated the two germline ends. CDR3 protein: CASSQGWGGQVTQYF. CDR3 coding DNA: TGCGCCAGCAGCCAAGGTTGGGGGGGGCAGGTTACGCAGTATTTT.

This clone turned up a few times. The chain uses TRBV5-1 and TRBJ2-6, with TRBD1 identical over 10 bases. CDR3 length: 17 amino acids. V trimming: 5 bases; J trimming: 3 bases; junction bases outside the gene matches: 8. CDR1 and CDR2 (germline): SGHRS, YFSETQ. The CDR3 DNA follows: TGCGCCAGCAGGCCCGGGACAGGGGTAGGTGGGGCCAACGTCCTGACTTTC. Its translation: CASRPGTGVGGANVLTF.

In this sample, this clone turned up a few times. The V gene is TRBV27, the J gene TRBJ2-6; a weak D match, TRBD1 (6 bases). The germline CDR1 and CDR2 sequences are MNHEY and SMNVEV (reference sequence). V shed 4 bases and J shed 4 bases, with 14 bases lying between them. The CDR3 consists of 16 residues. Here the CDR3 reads CASSSPRGSGANVLTF. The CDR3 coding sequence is TGTGCCAGCAGTTCCCCGAGGGGGAGCGGGGCCAACGTCCTGACTTTC.

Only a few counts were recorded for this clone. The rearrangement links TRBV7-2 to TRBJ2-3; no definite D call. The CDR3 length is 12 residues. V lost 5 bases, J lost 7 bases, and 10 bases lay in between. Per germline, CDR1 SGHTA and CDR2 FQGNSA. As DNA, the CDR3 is TGTGCCAGCAGCCGACATCCGAATACGCAGTATTTT. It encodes CASSRHPNTQYF.

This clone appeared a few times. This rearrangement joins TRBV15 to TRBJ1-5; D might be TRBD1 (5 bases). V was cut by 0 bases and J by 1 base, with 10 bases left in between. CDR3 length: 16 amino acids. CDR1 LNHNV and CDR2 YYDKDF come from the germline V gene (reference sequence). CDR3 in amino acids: CATSRDPGHSNQPQHF. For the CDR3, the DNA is TGTGCCACCAGCAGAGATCCAGGACACAGCAATCAGCCCCAGCATTTT.

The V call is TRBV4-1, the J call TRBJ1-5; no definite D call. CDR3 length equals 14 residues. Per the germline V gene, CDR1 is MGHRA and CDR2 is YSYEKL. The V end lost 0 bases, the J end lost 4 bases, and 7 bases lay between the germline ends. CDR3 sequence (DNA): TGCGCCAGCAGCCAAGATAGAGGGAATCAGCCCCAGCATTTT. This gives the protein CASSQDRGNQPQHF.

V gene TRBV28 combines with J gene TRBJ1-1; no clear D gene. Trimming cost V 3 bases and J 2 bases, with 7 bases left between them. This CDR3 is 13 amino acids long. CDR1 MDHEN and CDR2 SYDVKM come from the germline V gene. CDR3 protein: CASSLRINTEAFF. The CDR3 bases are TGTGCCAGCAGTTTGCGGATAAACACTGAAGCTTTCTTT.

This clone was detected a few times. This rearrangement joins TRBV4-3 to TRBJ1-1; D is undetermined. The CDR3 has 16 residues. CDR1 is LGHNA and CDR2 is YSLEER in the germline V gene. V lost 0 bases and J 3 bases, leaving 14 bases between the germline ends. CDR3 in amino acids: CASSQDLTEDYTEAFF. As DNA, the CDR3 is TGCGCCAGCAGCCAAGATCTCACTGAAGACTACACTGAAGCTTTCTTT.

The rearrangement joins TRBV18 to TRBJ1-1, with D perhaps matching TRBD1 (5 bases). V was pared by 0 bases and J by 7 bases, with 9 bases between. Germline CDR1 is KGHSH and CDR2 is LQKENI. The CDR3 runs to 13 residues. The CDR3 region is CASSPPDKDEAFF. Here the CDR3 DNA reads TGTGCCAGCTCACCACCGGACAAAGATGAAGCTTTCTTT.

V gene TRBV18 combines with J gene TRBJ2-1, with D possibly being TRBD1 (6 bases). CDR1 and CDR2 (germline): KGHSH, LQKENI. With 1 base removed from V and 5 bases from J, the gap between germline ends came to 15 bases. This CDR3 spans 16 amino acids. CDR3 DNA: TGTGCCAGCTCACCACGAAACGCCAGGGGAGACAATGAGCAGTTCTTC. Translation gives CASSPRNARGDNEQFF.

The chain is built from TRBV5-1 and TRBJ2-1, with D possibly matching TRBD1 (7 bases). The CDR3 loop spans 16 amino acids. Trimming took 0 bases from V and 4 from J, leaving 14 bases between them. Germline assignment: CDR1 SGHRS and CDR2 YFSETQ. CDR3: CASSLAGGQHYNEQFF. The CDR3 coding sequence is TGCGCCAGCAGCTTGGCCGGGGGACAGCATTACAATGAGCAGTTCTTC.

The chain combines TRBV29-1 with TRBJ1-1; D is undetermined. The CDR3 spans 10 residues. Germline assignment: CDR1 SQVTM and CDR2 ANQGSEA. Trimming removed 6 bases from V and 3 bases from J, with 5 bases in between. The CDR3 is CSVSDTEAFF. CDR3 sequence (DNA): TGCAGCGTCTCCGACACTGAAGCTTTCTTT.

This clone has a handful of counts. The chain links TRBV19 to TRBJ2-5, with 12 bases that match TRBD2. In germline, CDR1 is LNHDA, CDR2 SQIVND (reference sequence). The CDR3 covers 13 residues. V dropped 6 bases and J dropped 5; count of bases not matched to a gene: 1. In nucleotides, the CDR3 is TGTGCCAGTAGCACTAGCGGGAGGGAGACCCAGTACTTC. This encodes CASSTSGRETQYF.

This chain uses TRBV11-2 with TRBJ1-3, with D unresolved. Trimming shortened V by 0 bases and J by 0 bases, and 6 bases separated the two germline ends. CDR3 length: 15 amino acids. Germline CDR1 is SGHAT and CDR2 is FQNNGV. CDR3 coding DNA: TGTGCCAGCAGCTTAGATCTCGGCTCTGGAAACACCATATATTTT. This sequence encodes CASSLDLGSGNTIYF.